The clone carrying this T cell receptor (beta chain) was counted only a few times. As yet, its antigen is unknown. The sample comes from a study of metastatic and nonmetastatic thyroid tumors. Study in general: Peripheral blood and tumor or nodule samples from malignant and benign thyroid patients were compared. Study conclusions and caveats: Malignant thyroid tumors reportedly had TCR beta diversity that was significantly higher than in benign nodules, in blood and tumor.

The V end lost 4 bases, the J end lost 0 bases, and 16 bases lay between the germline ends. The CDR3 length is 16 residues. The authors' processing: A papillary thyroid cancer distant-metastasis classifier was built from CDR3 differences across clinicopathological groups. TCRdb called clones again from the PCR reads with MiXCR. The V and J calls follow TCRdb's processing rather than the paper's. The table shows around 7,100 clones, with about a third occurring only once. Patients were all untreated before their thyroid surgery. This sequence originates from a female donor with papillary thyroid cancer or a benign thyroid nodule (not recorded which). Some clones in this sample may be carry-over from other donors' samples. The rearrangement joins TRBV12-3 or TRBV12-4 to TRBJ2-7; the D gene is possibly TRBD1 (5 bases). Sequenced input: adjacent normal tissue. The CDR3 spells CASSSRSGPSSYEQYF. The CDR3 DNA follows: TGTGCCAGCAGTTCCCGGTCAGGGCCTTCCTCCTACGAGCAGTACTTC.